The clone carrying this T cell receptor (beta chain) was detected only once. Living in 24 US areas, the participants were between 18 and 89 years of age. The entry originates in a study of blood T cell repertoires in COVID-19. Turning to the study itself: The United States, Italy and Spain supplied acute and convalescent COVID-19 samples. In each case, the material was cDNA or gDNA derived from T cells, B-cell-depleted T cells, or PBMCs.

Original methodology: Amplification of reference gene primers provided the estimated nucleated cell counts. Assay: immunoSEQ multiplex PCR; the TCRdb copy retains only in-frame clones and omits some. The DNA was the basis for D and trimming; V, J and clone size are from that table. The sample lists approximately 250,000 clones, about 81% occurring once. The germline CDR1 and CDR2 sequences are LNHNV and YYDKDF (reference sequence). J was trimmed by 7 bases and V by 6 bases; bases with no gene match: 6. The CDR3 has 14 residues. The specimen was PBMCs or T cells enriched from blood (not recorded which). The V gene is TRBV15, the J gene TRBJ1-4; 9 bases agree with TRBD1. This TCR was sampled from a man between 25 and 39 years old with acute COVID-19. CDR3 sequence reads: CATRVTGGTEKLFF. The CDR3 bases are TGTGCCACCAGGGTAACAGGGGGCACTGAAAAACTGTTTTTT.